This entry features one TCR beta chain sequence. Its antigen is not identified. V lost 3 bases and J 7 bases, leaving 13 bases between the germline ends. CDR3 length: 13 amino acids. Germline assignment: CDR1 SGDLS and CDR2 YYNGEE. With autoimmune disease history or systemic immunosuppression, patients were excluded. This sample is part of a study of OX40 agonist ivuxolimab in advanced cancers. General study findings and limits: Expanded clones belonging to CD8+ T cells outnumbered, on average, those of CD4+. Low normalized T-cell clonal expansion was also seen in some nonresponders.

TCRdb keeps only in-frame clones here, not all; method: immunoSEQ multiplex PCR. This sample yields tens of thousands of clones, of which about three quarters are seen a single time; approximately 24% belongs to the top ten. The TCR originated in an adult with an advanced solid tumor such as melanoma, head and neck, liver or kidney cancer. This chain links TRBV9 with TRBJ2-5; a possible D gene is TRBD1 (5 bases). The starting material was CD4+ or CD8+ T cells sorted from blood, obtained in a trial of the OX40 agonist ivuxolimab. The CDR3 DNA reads TGTGCCAGCAGCGCCGACACAACAGGGACCCAGTACTTC. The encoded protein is CASSADTTGTQYF.